This T cell receptor beta chain was sequenced for a study of high-grade serous ovarian cancer treatment subgroups. Study details: Each sample yielded on average about 7,000 unique TCR beta rearrangements from 13,000 or so reads. Overall study results and limits: Repertoire similarity ranged about 0.095 to 0.8 between tumors of one patient.

The CDR3 extends over 15 amino acids. CDR1 is SGHNT and CDR2 is YYREEE in the germline V gene (reference sequence). V was cut by 4 bases and J by 3 bases, with 13 bases left in between. Regarding this clone: Its matching antigen is unknown.

Tumor samples were obtained before definitive surgery or chemotherapy. Sequencing used immunoSEQ multiplex PCR; TCRdb keeps in-frame clones, though not all of them. The sample gives about 3,200 clones, 63% of which show up once; about 9.6% is in the top ten. The chain is built from TRBV5-4 and TRBJ1-4; D gene uncertain. The sequenced material came from tumor tissue. The sequence was obtained from a human donor with high-grade serous ovarian cancer. CDR3 sequence reads: CASSPDGDSNEKLFF. Written as DNA, the CDR3 is TGTGCCAGCAGCCCGGACGGAGACTCTAATGAAAAACTGTTTTTT.